A single sample gave rise to the 22 T cell receptor beta chains below, sequenced in a study of T cells in Graves' hyperthyroidism and ophthalmopathy. TCR beta CDR3 region amplification was performed from RNA transcripts. The HTBI set primed first-round TCR CDR3 RT-PCR. From the multiplex PCR reads, TCRdb called clonotypes with MiXCR, one entry per CDR3 protein. Of some 370,000 distinct CDR3 sequences in the sample, 15% to 20% are singletons; the top ten hold roughly 35%. Sequenced input: blood. The receptor source for this set is a woman in her 30s with Graves' hyperthyroidism that later progressed to Graves' ophthalmopathy.

The chain couples TRBV28 to TRBJ1-5; D is unresolved. The germline gives CDR1 MDHEN, CDR2 SYDVKM. The V end lost 3 bases, the J end lost 0 bases, and 6 bases lay between the germline ends. The CDR3 covers 14 residues. The CDR3, as DNA: TGTGCCAGCAGTTTGCGATTTAGCAATCAGCCCCAGCATTTT. It specifies CASSLRFSNQPQHF.

This clonotype occurred a few times. The rearrangement joins TRBV6-1 to TRBJ2-3; D possibly corresponds to TRBD1 (6 bases). This CDR3 contains 15 residues. The germline V gene has CDR1 MNHNS and CDR2 SASEGT. Trimming left V 6 bases short and J 0 bases short, with 13 bases between. The CDR3 sequence is CASSFRTASTDTQYF. In nucleotides, the CDR3 is TGTGCCAGCAGCTTCAGGACAGCTAGCACAGATACGCAGTATTTT.

This clonotype was recorded at least ten times. The chain links TRBV19 to TRBJ1-2; 8 bases fit TRBD1. V was pared by 4 bases and J by 7 bases, with 11 bases of the junction left unmatched. From germline, CDR1 is LNHDA and CDR2 SQIVND (reference sequence). The CDR3 runs to 15 residues. The CDR3 DNA follows: TGTGCCAGTAGTACACCAGGGGGCAAGGTTCGTGGCTACACCTTC. Its protein is CASSTPGGKVRGYTF.

This clonotype was counted many times. The rearrangement links TRBV6-2 or TRBV6-3 to TRBJ1-4, with D perhaps TRBD1 (6 bases). The CDR3 spans 13 residues. V was shortened by 6 bases and J by 6 bases, with 11 bases between the two germline ends. Germline V gene lookup returns CDR1 MNHEY and CDR2 SVGEGT. The CDR3 reads CASSDRRYEKLFF. The CDR3 nucleotides are TGTGCCAGCAGCGACAGGAGGTATGAAAAACTGTTTTTT.

The chain recombines TRBV2 with TRBJ2-7; D is possibly TRBD1 (6 bases). Germline CDR1 reads SNHLY; CDR2 reads FYNNEI. This CDR3 spans 13 amino acids. V dropped 7 bases and J dropped 1 base, with 11 bases sitting between them. The CDR3 reads CASIRDNSYEQYF. CDR3 nucleotide sequence: TGTGCCAGCATCCGGGACAATTCCTACGAGCAGTACTTC.

The chain joins TRBV6-1 to TRBJ1-1; 9 bases fit TRBD1. Germline V gives CDR1 MNHNS, CDR2 SASEGT. The CDR3 is made up of 16 amino acids. Unmatched junction bases numbered 10, after V lost 6 bases and J lost 2 bases. CDR3 bases: TGTGCCAGCAGCCCCGGGACAGGGCACGGAAACACTGAAGCTTTCTTT. Translating gives CASSPGTGHGNTEAFF.

The chain employs TRBV12-3 or TRBV12-4 and TRBJ1-1; no reliable D call. This CDR3 region has 14 residues. Trimming removed 4 bases at V and 3 bases at J, with 12 bases between. CDR3 in amino acids: CASSWGGRDTEAFF. The CDR3 coding sequence is TGTGCCAGCAGTTGGGGAGGGAGGGACACTGAAGCTTTCTTT.

In regard to this clonotype: This may come from a read error, since a much larger clone is one base off. The rearrangement links TRBV28 to TRBJ2-1, with 9 bases lining up with TRBD2. This CDR3 has 16 amino acids. Per the germline V gene, CDR1 is MDHEN and CDR2 is SYDVKM. This CDR3 is CASSPTRLADYNEQLF. The CDR3 coding sequence is TGTGCCAGCAGTCCCACCCGACTAGCGGATTACAATGAGCAGCTCTTC.

In this sample, this clonotype turned up many times. The chain couples TRBV4-1 to TRBJ1-1; no reliable D call. The V gene lost 3 bases and the J gene lost 0 bases, with 14 bases spanning the gap. Germline V gives CDR1 MGHRA, CDR2 YSYEKL. The CDR3 covers 16 residues. CDR3 residues: CASSHWPRVMNTEAFF. The DNA for the CDR3 is TGCGCCAGCAGCCACTGGCCTCGGGTAATGAACACTGAAGCTTTCTTT.

This clonotype showed up many times. The chain is built from TRBV2 and TRBJ1-1; D might be TRBD1 (5 bases). Germline assignment: CDR1 SNHLY and CDR2 FYNNEI. Trimming removed 8 bases from V and 6 bases from J, with 16 bases in between. This CDR3 spans 13 amino acids. The CDR3 protein is CASRPSGGSEAFF. The CDR3 DNA reads TGTGCCAGCCGTCCGTCCGGGGGATCTGAAGCTTTCTTT.

The chain has TRBV25-1 and TRBJ2-5; D remains unclear. The germline V gene encodes CDR1 MGHDK and CDR2 SYGVNS. The CDR3 sequence is 19 residues long. Between the trimmed V and J ends, which lost 5 bases and 2 bases, there was a span of 27 bases. This CDR3 reads CASSSIGVQPSRLQETQYF. The DNA of the CDR3 is TGTGCCAGCAGTTCGATAGGTGTGCAGCCATCAAGATTGCAAGAGACCCAGTACTTC.

This clonotype was counted between two and nine times. The V and J genes are TRBV7-2 and TRBJ2-5, with D possibly being TRBD2 (6 bases). V was clipped by 2 bases and J by 6 bases, with 13 bases between them. CDR1 is SGHTA, CDR2 FQGNSA, per germline. This CDR3 is built from 14 residues. The CDR3 coding sequence is TGTGCCAGCAGCTTACCCTTGGGGGGACAGACCCAGTACTTC. Translating gives CASSLPLGGQTQYF.

This clonotype was seen repeatedly, ten times or more. The gene calls are TRBV28 and TRBJ2-3, with 7 nucleotides matching TRBD1. CDR3 length equals 15 residues. Losses at the gene ends were 6 bases for V and 6 bases for J; bases not matched to a gene: 12. Germline V gives CDR1 MDHEN, CDR2 SYDVKM. DNA of the CDR3: TGTGCCAGCAGATCTAAATCGACAGGGTGGGATACGCAGTATTTT. Its translation is CASRSKSTGWDTQYF.

This clonotype showed up many times. This sequence joins TRBV9 and TRBJ1-2; D gene unclear. The CDR3 sequence is 15 residues long. From germline, CDR1 is SGDLS and CDR2 YYNGEE. V was shortened by 0 bases and J by 8 bases, with 17 bases between the two germline ends. CDR3 amino acids: CASSVEGPGTVGYTF. CDR3 sequence (DNA): TGTGCCAGCAGCGTAGAGGGCCCGGGAACGGTCGGCTACACCTTC.

This clonotype has a handful of counts. It may be a read error: a sequence one base away is much more abundant. V and J are TRBV27 and TRBJ1-5, with D hard to call. This CDR3 is built from 15 residues. The germline V gene encodes CDR1 MNHEY and CDR2 SMNVEV (reference sequence). DNA of the CDR3: TGTGTCAGCAGTTCCGTTGGGGATAGCAATCAGCCCCAGCATTTT. As protein: CVSSSVGDSNQPQHF.

The rearrangement uses TRBV29-1 and TRBJ1-2, with 10 positions matching TRBD1. From germline, CDR1 is SQVTM and CDR2 ANQGSEA. J was trimmed by 8 bases and V by 7 bases; bases with no gene match: 13. The CDR3 sequence is 14 residues long. The DNA of the CDR3 is TGCAGCGCTGAGAGGACAGGGGGAAACGCGGGCTACACCTTC. It encodes CSAERTGGNAGYTF.

This clonotype showed up many times. This chain links TRBV6-1 with TRBJ1-1; TRBD1 might be the D (5 bases). The CDR3 spans 14 residues. Germline lookup yields CDR1 MNHNS and CDR2 SASEGT. The germline V and J ends were trimmed by 2 bases and 3 bases, with 10 bases remaining between them. The CDR3 region is CASSESTGYTEAFF. The CDR3 DNA reads TGTGCCAGCAGTGAATCTACAGGTTACACTGAAGCTTTCTTT.

In its sample, this clonotype was seen once. The V gene is TRBV11-3, the J gene TRBJ2-5; 9 bases line up with TRBD1. CDR1 is SGHNT, CDR2 YENEEA, per germline. V lost 3 bases and J lost 3; bases outside the gene matches: 5. The CDR3 covers 15 residues. The CDR3 loop is CASSLLQGAKETQYF. The CDR3 bases are TGTGCCAGCAGCTTGCTACAGGGGGCTAAAGAGACCCAGTACTTC.

The table lists this clonotype with many counts. J is TRBJ2-5 and V is TRBV7-6; D gene uncertain. The V end lost 3 bases, the J end lost 4 bases, and 9 bases lay between the germline ends. Germline V CDR1 and CDR2: SGHVS, FNYEAQ. The CDR3 consists of 13 residues. In nucleotides, the CDR3 is TGTGCCAGCAGCTTCGGGCCCGGAGAGACCCAGTACTTC. As protein: CASSFGPGETQYF.

A few counts support this clonotype. The V gene is TRBV20-1, the J gene TRBJ1-5; D uncertain. CDR1 DFQATT and CDR2 SNEGSKA come from the germline V gene (reference sequence). The CDR3 sequence is 14 residues long. Trimming took off 8 bases at V and 4 bases at J, with 18 bases between the two ends. This CDR3 is CSSGKHGENQPQHF. The CDR3 coding sequence is TGCAGTTCCGGGAAACATGGAGAGAATCAGCCCCAGCATTTT.

Only a few counts were recorded for this clonotype. The chain joins TRBV4-1 to TRBJ2-1; 7 bases fit TRBD2. There are 16 residues in the CDR3. The J segment lost 1 base and the V segment lost 4 bases, leaving 7 bases of the junction unmatched. Germline V gene data show CDR1 as MGHRA and CDR2 as YSYEKL. The CDR3 coding sequence is TGCGCCAGCAGCCGGATCTCCGGGGGGTCCTACAATGAGCAGTTCTTC. It yields the protein CASSRISGGSYNEQFF.

This clonotype appeared a few times. The chain combines TRBV4-1 with TRBJ1-2, with no clear D. V dropped 3 bases and J dropped 5 bases, with 19 bases sitting between them. Germline CDR1 is MGHRA and CDR2 is YSYEKL. The CDR3 is 16 residues long. This chain's CDR3 is CASSHQNWTGTYGYTF. The CDR3 DNA reads TGCGCCAGCAGCCACCAAAATTGGACGGGAACTTATGGCTACACCTTC.